Here is one T cell receptor (beta chain) with its context. What this receptor recognizes is not known. Base qualities are not at hand, and no much larger clone is one base apart. The immunoSEQ Assay, a bias-controlled multiplex PCR, was used to amplify TCRbeta CDR3 regions from genomic DNA. Regarding the original processing steps: The number of nucleated cells in each sample was estimated from the amplification of reference gene primers within the assay. To quantify the absolute abundance of each unique TCRbeta CDR3 rearrangement, sequence reads were collapsed and filtered. For each sample, productive Simpson clonality was calculated as the square root of Simpson's diversity index over productive rearrangements. TCRdb stores this immuneACCESS table with in-frame sequences only. Part of the clones is absent; in the studies checked, under half of the shortfall reflects unresolved V genes, and no reason is known for the rest. Clonal size and the V and J genes are those of that table, whereas D and trimming came from the DNA. This sample is represented by tens of thousands of clones; approximately 75% of them were singletons. Of the sample, 25% to 40% falls within the top ten clones.

The data stem from a study of blood T cell repertoires in COVID-19 (TCRdb year 2020). Context from the whole study: Samples covering the acute and convalescent phases of COVID-19 were provided by collaborators in the United States, Italy and Spain. Samples were obtained from the ongoing ImmuneRACE study (first 160 participants) and from 950 to 1,500 subjects provided by 6 global collaborators. A de-identified subject ID, COVID-19 status, age in years and sex were almost always included in the sample metadata. Where available, HLA class I and class II types were obtained from metadata supplied by the sample provider rather than from assay-based typing. The prospective study material was composed of cDNA or gDNA derived from T cells, B-cell-depleted T cells, or PBMCs. The repertoires were made available in a free public database intended to serve as a resource for research on the immune response to SARS-CoV-2. The dataset comprised deeply sampled blood TCRbeta repertoires from subjects exposed to, actively infected with, or recovered from COVID-19.

The germline ends are 24 bases apart after V is trimmed by 4 bases and J by 4 bases. The CDR3 contains 18 residues, cysteine and phenylalanine counted. Only the CDR3 region is kept as DNA, spanning 54 bases read in frame from base 1. CDR1 SEHNR and CDR2 FQNEAQ were looked up in the germline V gene (reference sequence). One collaborating source in Seattle enrolled patients while the patients were actively infected and followed the patients over time throughout the course of disease. Collaborating institutions collected whole blood in K2EDTA tubes following their own protocols. For TCRbeta analysis, collaborator samples were shipped as frozen whole blood, as isolated PBMCs, or as DNA extracted from either sample type. Broad study findings and their caveats: Clinical and demographic metadata were provided uncurated, with the amount varying by source and participant.

The TCR sequence derives from a man in his 60s with COVID-19, enrolled during active disease. The V and J segments used are TRBV7-9 and TRBJ2-3, and possibly TRBD1, on 5 matching bases. The sequenced sample consisted of peripheral blood. The base sequence is TGTGCCAGCAGCTCCCGTGTCCCCAGGGTTGGGGTGTCAGATACGCAGTATTTT. Translated, this gives CASSSRVPRVGVSDTQYF.